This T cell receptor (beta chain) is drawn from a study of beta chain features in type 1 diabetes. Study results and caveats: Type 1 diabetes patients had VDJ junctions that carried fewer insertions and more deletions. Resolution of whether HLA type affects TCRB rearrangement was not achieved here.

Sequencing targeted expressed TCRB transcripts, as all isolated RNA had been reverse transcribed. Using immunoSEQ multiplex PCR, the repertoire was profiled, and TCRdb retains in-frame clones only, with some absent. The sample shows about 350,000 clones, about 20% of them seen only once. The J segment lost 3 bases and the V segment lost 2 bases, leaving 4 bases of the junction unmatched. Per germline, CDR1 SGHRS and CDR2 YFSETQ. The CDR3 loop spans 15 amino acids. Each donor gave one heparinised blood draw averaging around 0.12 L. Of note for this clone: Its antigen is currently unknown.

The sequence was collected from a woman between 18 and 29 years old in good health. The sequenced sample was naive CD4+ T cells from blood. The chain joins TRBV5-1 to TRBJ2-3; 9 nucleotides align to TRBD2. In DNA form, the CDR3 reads TGCGCCAGCAGCTTTTATCTAGCGGGGACAGATACGCAGTATTTT. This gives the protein CASSFYLAGTDTQYF.